This is a list of T cell receptor beta chains from one sample in a study of blood T cell repertoires in COVID-19. Method: immunoSEQ multiplex PCR; TCRdb's copy keeps in-frame clones and lacks some. Of about 120,000 clones in the sample, 85% to 90% were seen once. Sequencing input: peripheral blood. The source of these receptors is a woman aged 70-85 years with acute or convalescent COVID-19. The CDR3 runs from the conserved cysteine through the conserved F or W. The D gene is left open where the match is weak. Expanded clones get a size class; other rows say once, few or many, or leave the size out.

V	size	D	J	DNA	CDR3
TRBV24-1	.	TRBD2	TRBJ2-3	TGTGCCACCGGAAAGACTAGCGGGGGGGCCGCAGATACGCAGTATTTT	CATGKTSGGAADTQYF
TRBV3-1/TRBV3-2	once	TRBD1	TRBJ1-2	TGTGCCAGCAGCCCCCAGGGGGCACGAGGCTACACCTTC	CASSPQGARGYTF
TRBV3-1/TRBV3-2	.	.	TRBJ1-1	TGTGCCAGCAGCCAAGAGGGGGGTTATGCTTTCTTT	CASSQEGGYAFF
TRBV6-6	.	.	TRBJ1-6	TGTGCCAGCAGCTCCCCTGGCCTTGGCCCTAATTCACCCCTCCACTTT	CASSSPGLGPNSPLHF
TRBV10-2	.	.	TRBJ1-5	TGCGCCAGCAGCCCCGGGACTGTCGGCAATCAGCCCCAGCATTTT	CASSPGTVGNQPQHF
TRBV2	.	TRBD1	TRBJ1-6	TGTGCCAGCAGGGCGGACTCAGGGGGGTCTGGCTCACCCCTCCACTTT	CASRADSGGSGSPLHF
TRBV29-1	.	.	TRBJ1-1	TGCAGCGTTGAACAGGGCGGCACTGAAGCTTTCTTT	CSVEQGGTEAFF
TRBV5-6	.	TRBD1	TRBJ1-2	TGTGCCAGCAGCTTGCTGGGACAGGGTGGCTACACCTTC	CASSLLGQGGYTF
TRBV2	.	.	TRBJ2-2	TGTGCCACCGCACAGGACAGCCGTAACACCGGGGAGCTGTTTTTT	CATAQDSRNTGELFF
TRBV4-1	few	.	TRBJ1-1	TGCGCCAGCAGCCCTACAACAGCGGGAGATTGGACTGAAGCTTTCTTT	CASSPTTAGDWTEAFF
TRBV27	once	.	TRBJ1-2	TGTGCCAGCAAAGCGAAAACAGGGTGGGGCTATGGCTACACCTTC	CASKAKTGWGYGYTF
TRBV4-1	.	TRBD2	TRBJ2-7	TGCGCCAGCAGCCTGAGAAATAGCGGGGGGTTCTCCTACGAGCAGTACTTC	CASSLRNSGGFSYEQYF
TRBV19	.	.	TRBJ1-1	TGTGCCAGTAGTCTGCTTGGGGGACTCGGCACTGAAGCTTTCTTT	CASSLLGGLGTEAFF
TRBV28	.	.	TRBJ1-4	TGTGCCAGCAGTTCCCGACAGCTTGCAACTAATGAAAAACTGTTTTTT	CASSSRQLATNEKLFF
TRBV28	.	TRBD1	TRBJ1-2	TGTGCCAGCAGGGACCGCCGGACAGGGGCGGGTGGCTACACCTTC	CASRDRRTGAGGYTF
TRBV5-1	.	TRBD1	TRBJ2-1	TGCGCCAGCAGCGCCGGACAGGGGTTCCATGAGCAGTTCTTC	CASSAGQGFHEQFF
TRBV2	once	TRBD2	TRBJ2-3	TGTGCCAGCAAGGGACTAGCGGTGAGCACAGATACGCAGTATTTT	CASKGLAVSTDTQYF
TRBV11-1	.	TRBD1	TRBJ2-1	TGTGCCAGCAGCTCCTCCGGGACAGGGAGTCCCAATGAGCAGTTCTTC	CASSSSGTGSPNEQFF
TRBV30	.	.	TRBJ2-5	TGTGCCTGGAGTTGGGCCCTCGGAGAGACCCAGTACTTC	CAWSWALGETQYF
TRBV3-1/TRBV3-2	once	.	TRBJ2-1	TGTGCCAGCAGCCAAGAGTCAGGGGTCGAAGCCTACAATGAGCAGTTCTTC	CASSQESGVEAYNEQFF
TRBV28	.	.	TRBJ2-7	TGTGCTACACGAAATCTTCTAAAATTCGGGGGTAAGGAGTACGAGCAGTACTTC	CATRNLLKFGGKEYEQYF
TRBV6-2/TRBV6-3	.	TRBD1	TRBJ2-1	TGTGCCAGCAGCCCCACCGGGACAGGGTACAATGAGCAGTTCTTC	CASSPTGTGYNEQFF
TRBV28	few	.	TRBJ1-5	TGTGCCAGCAGTCCGCCAGCGAGGACAAGTTCCCATCATAGCAATCAGCCCCAGCATTTT	CASSPPARTSSHHSNQPQHF
TRBV4-1	.	TRBD1	TRBJ1-5	TGCGCCAGCAGCCAAGCCCCGGTGGTCCCCTGGGACAGTAATCAGCCCCAGCATTTT	CASSQAPVVPWDSNQPQHF
TRBV10-2	.	.	TRBJ1-2	TGCGCCAGCAGTGATGGCAGTTCTAACTATGGCTACACCTTC	CASSDGSSNYGYTF
TRBV20-1	once	.	TRBJ1-1	TGCAGTGCTAGTGGGGCGAAGGAAACTGAAGCTTTCTTT	CSASGAKETEAFF
TRBV11-2	.	TRBD1	TRBJ1-3	TGTGCCAGCAGCTCACAGGGGGCGCGAGGAAACACCATATATTTT	CASSSQGARGNTIYF
TRBV5-1	once	TRBD1	TRBJ1-3	TGCGCCAGCGCCTCCGGCGGGACAGGGACTGGAAACACCATATATTTT	CASASGGTGTGNTIYF
TRBV2	.	.	TRBJ1-1	TGTGCCAGCAGTGTTACAGCCGAATGGATGAACACTGAAGCTTTCTTT	CASSVTAEWMNTEAFF
TRBV7-6	.	TRBD1	TRBJ2-7	TGTGCCAGCTTGCCTTTACAGGGGCGGCGGGACGAGCAGTACTTC	CASLPLQGRRDEQYF
TRBV10-3	.	.	TRBJ2-5	TGTGCCATCAGTGAGTCGCAGCAGGGCCAAGAGACCCAGTACTTC	CAISESQQGQETQYF
TRBV15	.	.	TRBJ2-5	TGTGCCACCAGCAGAGTTTTCGGAGAAGAGACCCAGTACTTC	CATSRVFGEETQYF
TRBV29-1	.	TRBD2	TRBJ2-1	TGCAGCGTTGTGGGGGGAGGGAATGAGCAGTTCTTC	CSVVGGGNEQFF
TRBV5-4	.	.	TRBJ2-7	TGTGCCAGCAGCTTACAGGGGAATAGGGGGGACGAGCAGTACTTC	CASSLQGNRGDEQYF
TRBV11-1	.	.	TRBJ1-2	TGTGCCAGCAGCTTAGCGGGGAGTAACTATGGCTACACCTTC	CASSLAGSNYGYTF
TRBV5-1	.	TRBD1	TRBJ1-5	TGCGCCAGCAGCTTAGGACAGGGGGCTACTCAGCCCCAGCATTTT	CASSLGQGATQPQHF
TRBV6-1	few	.	TRBJ2-2	TGTGCCAGCAGTGAAGCGCTAACCGGGGAGCTGTTTTTT	CASSEALTGELFF
TRBV27	.	TRBD1	TRBJ2-7	TGTGCCAGCAGCCTCGGGACAGGGTCCTACGAGCAGTACTTC	CASSLGTGSYEQYF
TRBV10-1	.	TRBD1	TRBJ1-2	TGCGCCAGCAGTGCGGACAGGGGGCGAGGCTACACCTTC	CASSADRGRGYTF
TRBV6-5	.	.	TRBJ1-4	TGTGCCAGCAGTTACTCGTCGGGGAGAAATGAAAAACTGTTTTTT	CASSYSSGRNEKLFF
TRBV28	.	TRBD1	TRBJ1-3	TGTGCCAGCAGTTTATGGTCAGGGGGATCTGGAAACACCATATATTTT	CASSLWSGGSGNTIYF
TRBV28	.	.	TRBJ1-2	TGTGCCAGCAGTAGCCCGGCCAGGGTGAGGTCTGGCTACACCTTC	CASSSPARVRSGYTF
TRBV28	.	.	TRBJ1-1	TGTGCCAGCAGTTTATTGGGCAGGGATGAAGCTTTCTTT	CASSLLGRDEAFF
TRBV7-3	few	.	TRBJ2-5	TGTGCCAGCAGCTTCTACGGTCAAGAGACCCAGTACTTC	CASSFYGQETQYF
TRBV28	.	.	TRBJ1-5	TGTGCCAGCAATTGGGACACCGATCAGCCCCAGCATTTT	CASNWDTDQPQHF
TRBV28	.	.	TRBJ1-5	TGTGCCAGCAGTTTATATGGACAGACCAATCAGCCCCAGCATTTT	CASSLYGQTNQPQHF
TRBV3-1/TRBV3-2	.	.	TRBJ2-4	TGTGCCAGCAGCCCCGGGGGAAACATTCAGTACTTC	CASSPGGNIQYF